The 20 T cell receptor beta chains presented below share a single source sample, sequenced in a study of T cells after yellow fever vaccination. Via MiXCR, TCRdb re-called the 5' RACE reads, giving one row per CDR3 protein. The sample holds 80,000 to 100,000 distinct CDR3 sequences, about 8.8% seen once. The sample was CD8+ T cells not binding an NS4B(214-222) dextramer, sorted from PBMCs, taken roughly 14 days after the first yellow fever vaccination. The receptors originated from a man in his late teens or twenties who received the YFV17D yellow fever vaccine.

The chain recombines TRBV10-1 with TRBJ2-1; D might be TRBD2 (6 bases). V gave up 6 bases and J gave up 2 bases, with 11 bases separating them. This CDR3 has 14 residues. Germline CDR1 and CDR2: WNHNN and SYGVQD (reference sequence). The CDR3 DNA reads TGCGCCAGCAGAAAACTAGCTCCCTACAATGAGCAGTTCTTC. Its protein product is CASRKLAPYNEQFF.

This clonotype was found a few times. The chain links TRBV5-4 to TRBJ1-1; D is perhaps TRBD1 (5 bases). Germline V gives CDR1 SGHNT, CDR2 YYREEE (reference sequence). V lost 5 bases, J lost 2 bases, and 13 bases lay in between. The CDR3 runs to 14 residues. CDR3 sequence reads: CASRGGEENTEAFF. CDR3 sequence (DNA): TGTGCCAGCAGGGGAGGGGAGGAAAACACTGAAGCTTTCTTT.

This clonotype was found a few times. The rearrangement uses TRBV7-3 and TRBJ2-2, with unresolved D. This CDR3 region has 13 residues. V lost 0 bases to trimming and J lost 4 bases, with 3 bases between them. The germline CDR1 and CDR2 sequences are SGHTA and FQGTGA. CDR3: CASSLTGTGELFF. The CDR3 coding sequence is TGTGCCAGCAGCTTAACGGGCACCGGGGAGCTGTTTTTT.

This chain links TRBV24-1 with TRBJ2-2, with D possibly matching TRBD1 (6 bases). The CDR3 is made up of 15 amino acids. Germline CDR1 reads KGHDR; CDR2 reads SFDVKD. With 4 bases removed from V and 3 bases from J, the gap between germline ends came to 11 bases. CDR3: CATSDWDTHTGELFF. Here the CDR3 DNA reads TGTGCCACCAGTGACTGGGACACGCACACCGGGGAGCTGTTTTTT.

This clonotype was observed a handful of times. This chain joins TRBV7-6 and TRBJ2-5; D remains ambiguous. V lost 2 bases to trimming and J lost 6 bases, with 7 bases between them. The CDR3 loop spans 12 amino acids. The germline V gene encodes CDR1 SGHVS and CDR2 FNYEAQ. The CDR3 loop is CASSLISKTQYF. The DNA of the CDR3 is TGTGCCAGCAGCTTAATTTCCAAGACCCAGTACTTC.

This clonotype was observed many times. The V and J genes are TRBV7-2 and TRBJ2-3; D uncertain. The CDR3 sequence is 14 residues long. V was pared by 1 base and J by 0 bases, with 5 bases between. Per the germline V gene, CDR1 is SGHTA and CDR2 is FQGNSA. CDR3 region: CASSLEASTDTQYF. DNA of the CDR3: TGTGCCAGCAGCTTAGAGGCTAGCACAGATACGCAGTATTTT.

The V gene is TRBV5-1, the J gene TRBJ2-7; D possibly uses TRBD1 or TRBD2 (5 bases each). The length of the CDR3 is 16 residues. Germline CDR1 and CDR2: SGHRS and YFSETQ. V lost 4 bases and J 2 bases, leaving 19 bases between the germline ends. The CDR3 is CASSPGSILGAYEQYV. Here the CDR3 DNA reads TGCGCCAGCAGCCCAGGTTCGATTTTGGGGGCCTACGAGCAGTACGTC.

This chain joins TRBV7-6 and TRBJ1-6; D gene uncertain. The germline V gene has CDR1 SGHVS and CDR2 FNYEAQ. The CDR3 totals 13 residues. V shed 3 bases and J shed 9 bases, with 9 bases lying between them. The CDR3, as DNA: TGTGCCAGCAGCTTCCGGGAGGGTTCACCCCTCCACTTT. Translating gives CASSFREGSPLHF. Full variable domain (missing parts from reference TRBV7-6 and TRBJ1-6): GAGVSQSPRYKVTKRGQDVALRCDPISGHVSLYWYRQALGQGPEFLTYFNYEAQQDKSGLPNDRFSAERPEGSISTLTIQRTEQRDSAMYRCASSFREGSPLHFGNGTRLTVT.

CDR3 DNA: TGTGCCAGCAACGTAGGGGGAGAACGAGAGACCCAGTACTTC. Its translation: CASNVGGERETQYF. The chain recombines TRBV6-1 with TRBJ2-5, with a possible D match to TRBD1 (6 bases). The CDR3 covers 14 residues. Germline CDR1 reads MNHNS; CDR2 reads SASEGT. With 7 bases removed from V and 4 bases from J, the gap between germline ends came to 16 bases.

This clonotype occurred a few times. The chain combines TRBV7-9 with TRBJ1-6, with a weak D call TRBD1 (6 bases). CDR1 and CDR2 from the germline V gene are SEHNR and FQNEAQ (reference sequence). V lost 0 bases and J lost 7, with 10 bases in between. The CDR3 has 15 amino acids. The CDR3 sequence: CASSLAWDTNSPLHF. The CDR3 nucleotides are TGTGCCAGCAGCTTAGCGTGGGACACCAATTCACCCCTCCACTTT.

This clonotype appeared a few times. The chain recombines TRBV12-3 or TRBV12-4 with TRBJ2-3, with TRBD1 matching 9 bases. V was clipped by 6 bases and J by 6 bases; unmatched bases: 10. The CDR3 is made up of 15 amino acids. CDR3 protein: CASRAPGQGEDTQYF. In DNA, the CDR3 is TGTGCCAGCAGGGCTCCGGGACAGGGAGAGGATACGCAGTATTTT.

The chain employs TRBV20-1 and TRBJ2-1, with D maybe TRBD2 (5 bases). This CDR3 is built from 15 residues. Germline V gives CDR1 DFQATT, CDR2 SNEGSKA (reference sequence). V was shortened by 3 bases and J by 4 bases, with 16 bases between the two germline ends. This chain's CDR3 is CSASLGPREYNEQFF. The CDR3 nucleotides read TGCAGTGCTAGTTTGGGCCCGAGGGAATACAATGAGCAGTTCTTC.

The chain employs TRBV6-2 or TRBV6-3 and TRBJ2-2, with D tentatively TRBD1 or TRBD2 (5 bases each). Per germline, CDR1 MNHEY and CDR2 SVGEGT. Trimming cost V 4 bases and J 4 bases, with 16 bases left between them. The CDR3 is 16 amino acids. CDR3 sequence reads: CASSWGPPGTTGELFF. The CDR3 DNA follows: TGTGCCAGCAGTTGGGGACCCCCCGGTACCACCGGGGAGCTGTTTTTT.

This chain uses TRBV5-1 with TRBJ2-7; 8 nucleotides agree with TRBD2. The CDR3 contains 16 residues. Germline trimming cut 3 bases from V and 6 bases from J; bases unmatched to any gene: 14. The V gene's germline CDR1 is SGHRS and CDR2 YFSETQ. CDR3 protein: CASSSLGGTRLLEQYF. CDR3 sequence (DNA): TGCGCCAGCAGCTCCCTTGGGGGGACTAGGCTCCTCGAGCAGTACTTC.

This clonotype was picked up a small number of times. The V and J genes are TRBV5-1 and TRBJ2-2; D is ambiguous. Germline V gene sequence: CDR1 SGHRS, CDR2 YFSETQ. Deletions cut 5 bases from V and 1 base from J, with 6 bases between. CDR3 size: 13 residues. The chain's CDR3 is CASRPENTGELFF. In nucleotides, the CDR3 is TGCGCCAGCAGACCGGAGAACACCGGGGAGCTGTTTTTT.

This clonotype was seen more than once but under ten times. The chain employs TRBV4-1 and TRBJ1-5; D is uncertain. V dropped 0 bases and J dropped 7 bases, with 13 bases sitting between them. Germline CDR1 is MGHRA and CDR2 is YSYEKL. The CDR3 is made up of 15 amino acids. CDR3 bases: TGCGCCAGCAGCCAAGATTGGAGTGGTCGACAGCCCCAGCATTTT. Its protein product is CASSQDWSGRQPQHF.

In this sample, this clonotype turned up a few times. The chain recombines TRBV3-1 with TRBJ2-5; no clear D. From germline, CDR1 is LGHDT and CDR2 YNNKEL (reference sequence). The CDR3 is made up of 14 amino acids. Trimming removed 0 bases at V and 9 bases at J, with 14 bases between. The CDR3 bases are TGTGCCAGCAGCCAAGATCGTCCCCACCAGGCCCAGTACTTC. Translation: CASSQDRPHQAQYF.

This clonotype was detected a few times. The chain links TRBV5-4 to TRBJ2-3, with 8 bases identical to TRBD2. The J segment lost 4 bases and the V segment lost 4 bases, leaving 5 bases of the junction unmatched. From germline, CDR1 is SGHNT and CDR2 YYREEE (reference sequence). The CDR3 consists of 14 residues. The chain's CDR3 is CASSPLGGADTQYF. DNA of the CDR3: TGTGCCAGCAGCCCCCTCGGGGGGGCAGATACGCAGTATTTT.

The V call is TRBV19, the J call TRBJ2-5; either TRBD1 or TRBD2 may supply D (5 bases each). Germline CDR1 reads LNHDA; CDR2 reads SQIVND (reference sequence). V was shortened by 4 bases and J by 0 bases, with 18 bases between the two germline ends. The CDR3 has 17 amino acids. The CDR3 loop is CASSTEGPRRYQETQYF. The DNA for the CDR3 is TGTGCCAGTAGTACAGAGGGGCCGAGACGTTACCAAGAGACCCAGTACTTC.

The chain employs TRBV5-1 and TRBJ2-1; TRBD1 matches 7 bases. Germline assignment: CDR1 SGHRS and CDR2 YFSETQ. This CDR3 is 14 amino acids long. The V and J ends lost 1 base and 10 bases, in that order; junction bases with no gene match: 8. CDR3: CASSLRQGVEEQFF. The CDR3 DNA sequence: TGCGCCAGCAGCTTGCGTCAGGGGGTTGAGGAGCAGTTCTTC. The full variable domain, its missing parts supplied by reference TRBV5-1 and TRBJ2-1, is KAGVTQTPRYLIKTRGQQVTLSCSPISGHRSVSWYQQTPGQGLQFLFEYFSETQRNKGNFPGRFSGRQFSNSRSEMNVSTLELGDSALYLCASSLRQGVEEQFFGPGTRLTVL.